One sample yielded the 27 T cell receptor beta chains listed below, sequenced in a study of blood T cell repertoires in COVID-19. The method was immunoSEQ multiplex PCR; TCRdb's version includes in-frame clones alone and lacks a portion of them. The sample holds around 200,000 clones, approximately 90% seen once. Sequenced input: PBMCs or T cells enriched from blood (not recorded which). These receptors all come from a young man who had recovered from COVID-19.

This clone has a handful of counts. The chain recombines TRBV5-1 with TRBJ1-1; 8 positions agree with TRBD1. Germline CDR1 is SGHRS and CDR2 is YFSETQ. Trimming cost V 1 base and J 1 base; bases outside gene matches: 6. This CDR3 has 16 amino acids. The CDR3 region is CASSLQGAARNTEAFF. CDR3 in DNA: TGCGCCAGCAGCTTGCAGGGGGCAGCAAGGAACACTGAAGCTTTCTTT.

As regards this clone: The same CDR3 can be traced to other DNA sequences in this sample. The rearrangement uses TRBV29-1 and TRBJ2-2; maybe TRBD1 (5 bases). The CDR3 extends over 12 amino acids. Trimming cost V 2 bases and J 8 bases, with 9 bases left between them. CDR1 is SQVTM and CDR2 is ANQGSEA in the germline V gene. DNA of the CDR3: TGCAGCGTTGAAAGGGGAACAGGGGAGCTGTTTTTT. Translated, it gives CSVERGTGELFF.

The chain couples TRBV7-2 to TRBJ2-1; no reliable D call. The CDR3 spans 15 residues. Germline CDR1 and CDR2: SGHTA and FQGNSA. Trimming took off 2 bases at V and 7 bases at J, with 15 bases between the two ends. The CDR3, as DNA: TGTGCCAGCAGCTTACCGGCAGACCCTAGAAATGAGCAGTTCTTC. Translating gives CASSLPADPRNEQFF.

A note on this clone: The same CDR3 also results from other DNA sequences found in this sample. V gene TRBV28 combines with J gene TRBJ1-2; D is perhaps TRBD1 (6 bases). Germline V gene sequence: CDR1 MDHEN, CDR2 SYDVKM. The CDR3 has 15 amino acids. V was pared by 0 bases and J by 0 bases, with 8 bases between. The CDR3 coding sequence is TGTGCCAGCAGTTTATGGGGGGCATCTAACTATGGCTACACCTTC. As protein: CASSLWGASNYGYTF.

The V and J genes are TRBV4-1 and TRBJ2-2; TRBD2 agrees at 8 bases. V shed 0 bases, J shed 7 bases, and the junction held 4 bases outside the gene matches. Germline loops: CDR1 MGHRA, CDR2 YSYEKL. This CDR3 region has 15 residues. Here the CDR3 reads CASSQEGLVIGELFF. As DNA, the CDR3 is TGCGCCAGCAGCCAAGAGGGACTAGTCATCGGGGAGCTGTTTTTT.

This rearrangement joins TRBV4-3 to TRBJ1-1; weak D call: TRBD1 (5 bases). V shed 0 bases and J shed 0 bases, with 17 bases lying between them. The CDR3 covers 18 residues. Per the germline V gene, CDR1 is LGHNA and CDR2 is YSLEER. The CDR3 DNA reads TGCGCCAGCAGCCAAGAATGGGGTCAAACAGGTTTGAACACTGAAGCTTTCTTT. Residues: CASSQEWGQTGLNTEAFF.

CDR3 amino acids: CASSIGDRATDTQYF. In nucleotides, the CDR3 is TGTGCCAGTAGTATTGGCGACAGGGCTACAGATACGCAGTATTTT. V is TRBV19 and J is TRBJ2-3, with TRBD1 matching over 7 bases. CDR1 and CDR2 from the germline V gene are LNHDA and SQIVND (reference sequence). The V segment lost 3 bases and the J segment 3 bases; nucleotides outside the gene matches: 6. The CDR3 has 15 amino acids.

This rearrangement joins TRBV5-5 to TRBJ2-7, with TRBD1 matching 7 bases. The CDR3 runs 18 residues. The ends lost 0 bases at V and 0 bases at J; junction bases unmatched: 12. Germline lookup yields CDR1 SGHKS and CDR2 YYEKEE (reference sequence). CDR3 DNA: TGTGCCAGCAGCTTGGTCTCCCCCGGGACAGCCGACTCCTACGAGCAGTACTTC. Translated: CASSLVSPGTADSYEQYF.

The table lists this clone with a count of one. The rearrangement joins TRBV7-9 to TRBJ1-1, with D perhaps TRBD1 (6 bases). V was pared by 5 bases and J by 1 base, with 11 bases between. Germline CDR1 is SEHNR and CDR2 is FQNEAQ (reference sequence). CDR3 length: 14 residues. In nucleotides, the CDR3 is TGTGCCAGCAGCGCTATGGGGGCGAACACTGAAGCTTTCTTT. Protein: CASSAMGANTEAFF.

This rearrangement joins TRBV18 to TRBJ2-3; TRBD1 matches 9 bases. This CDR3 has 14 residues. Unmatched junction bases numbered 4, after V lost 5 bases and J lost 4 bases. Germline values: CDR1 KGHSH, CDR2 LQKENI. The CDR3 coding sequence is TGTGCCAGCTCAGTACGGGACAGGGCAGATACGCAGTATTTT. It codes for CASSVRDRADTQYF.

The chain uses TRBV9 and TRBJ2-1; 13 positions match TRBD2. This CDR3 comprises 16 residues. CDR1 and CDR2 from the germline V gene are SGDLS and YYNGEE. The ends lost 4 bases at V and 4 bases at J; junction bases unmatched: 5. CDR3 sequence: CASSWGTSGAYNEQFF. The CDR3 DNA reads TGTGCCAGCAGCTGGGGGACTAGCGGGGCTTACAATGAGCAGTTCTTC.

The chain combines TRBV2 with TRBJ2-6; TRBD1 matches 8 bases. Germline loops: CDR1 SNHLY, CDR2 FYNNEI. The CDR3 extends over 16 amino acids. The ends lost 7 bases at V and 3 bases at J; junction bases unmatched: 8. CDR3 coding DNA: TGTGCCAGCAAAACAATAGACAGGGGTGGGGCCAACGTCCTGACTTTC. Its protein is CASKTIDRGGANVLTF. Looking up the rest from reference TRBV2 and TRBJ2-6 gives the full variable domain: EPEVTQTPSHQVTQMGQEVILRCVPISNHLYFYWYRQILGQKVEFLVSFYNNEISEKSEIFDDQFSVERPDGSNFTLKIRSTKLEDSAMYFCASKTIDRGGANVLTFGAGSRLTVL.

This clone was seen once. The CDR3 nucleotides read TGTGCCACCAGTGAACGGGACAGGAGGTATGGCTACACCTTC. It encodes CATSERDRRYGYTF. The chain carries TRBV24-1 and TRBJ1-2, with 8 nucleotides matching TRBD1. The CDR3 spans 14 residues. With 4 bases clipped from V and 5 bases from J, the junction kept 5 bases outside the gene matches. Germline V gene sequence: CDR1 KGHDR, CDR2 SFDVKD.

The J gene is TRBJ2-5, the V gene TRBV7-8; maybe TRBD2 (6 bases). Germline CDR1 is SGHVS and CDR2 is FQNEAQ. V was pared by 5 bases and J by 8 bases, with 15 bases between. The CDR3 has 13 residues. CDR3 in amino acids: CASSRELSGTQYF. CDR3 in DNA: TGTGCCAGCAGCCGTGAACTTAGCGGCACCCAGTACTTC. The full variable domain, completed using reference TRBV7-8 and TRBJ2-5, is GAGVSQSPRYKVAKRGQDVALRCDPISGHVSLFWYQQALGQGPEFLTYFQNEAQLDKSGLPSDRFFAERPEGSVSTLKIQRTQQEDSAVYLCASSRELSGTQYFGPGTRLLVL.

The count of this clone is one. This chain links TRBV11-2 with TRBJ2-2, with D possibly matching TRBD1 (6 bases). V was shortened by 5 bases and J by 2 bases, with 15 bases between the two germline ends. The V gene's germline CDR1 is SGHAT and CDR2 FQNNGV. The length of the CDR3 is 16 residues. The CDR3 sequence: CASSPGTNLNTGELFF. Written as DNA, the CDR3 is TGTGCCAGCAGCCCCGGGACAAACCTCAACACCGGGGAGCTGTTTTTT.

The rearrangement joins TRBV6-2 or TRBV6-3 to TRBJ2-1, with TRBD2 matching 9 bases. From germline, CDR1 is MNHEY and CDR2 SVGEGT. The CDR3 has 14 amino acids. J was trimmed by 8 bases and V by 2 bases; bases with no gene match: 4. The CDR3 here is CASSYGSGSDEQFF. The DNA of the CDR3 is TGTGCCAGCAGTTACGGTAGCGGGAGCGATGAGCAGTTCTTC.

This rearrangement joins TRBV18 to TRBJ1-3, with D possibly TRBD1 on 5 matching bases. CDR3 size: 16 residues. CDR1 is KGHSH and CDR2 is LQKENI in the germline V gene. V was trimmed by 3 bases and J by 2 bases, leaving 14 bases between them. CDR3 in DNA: TGTGCCAGCTCACCCGAAAGTTGGACACCTGGAAACACCATATATTTT. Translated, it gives CASSPESWTPGNTIYF.

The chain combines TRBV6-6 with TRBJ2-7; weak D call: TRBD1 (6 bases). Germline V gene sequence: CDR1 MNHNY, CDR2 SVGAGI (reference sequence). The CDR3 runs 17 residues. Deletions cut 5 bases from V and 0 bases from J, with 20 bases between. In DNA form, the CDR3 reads TGTGCCAGCAGTCTTACTTTACAGGGAACCTTCTCCTACGAGCAGTACTTC. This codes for CASSLTLQGTFSYEQYF.

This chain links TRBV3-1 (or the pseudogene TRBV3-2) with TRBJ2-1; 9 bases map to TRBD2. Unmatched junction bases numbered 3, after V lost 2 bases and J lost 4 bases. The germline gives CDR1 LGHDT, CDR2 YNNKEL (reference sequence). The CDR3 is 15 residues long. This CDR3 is CASSQRTSGYNEQFF. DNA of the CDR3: TGTGCCAGCAGCCAAAGAACTAGCGGGTACAATGAGCAGTTCTTC.

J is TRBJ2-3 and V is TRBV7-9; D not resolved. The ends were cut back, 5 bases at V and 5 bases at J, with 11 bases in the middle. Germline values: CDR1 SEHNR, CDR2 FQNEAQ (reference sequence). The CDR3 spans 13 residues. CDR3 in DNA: TGTGCCAGCAGCCCCCAGGATCGAGATACGCAGTATTTT. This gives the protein CASSPQDRDTQYF.

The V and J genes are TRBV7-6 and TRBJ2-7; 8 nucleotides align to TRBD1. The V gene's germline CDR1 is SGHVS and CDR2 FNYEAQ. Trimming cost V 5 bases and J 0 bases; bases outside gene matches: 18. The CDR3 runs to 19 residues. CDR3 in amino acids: CASSPATGALPITSYEQYF. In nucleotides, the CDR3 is TGTGCCAGCAGCCCGGCGACAGGGGCTTTGCCAATTACCTCCTACGAGCAGTACTTC. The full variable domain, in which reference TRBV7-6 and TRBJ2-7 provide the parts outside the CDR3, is GAGVSQSPRYKVTKRGQDVALRCDPISGHVSLYWYRQALGQGPEFLTYFNYEAQQDKSGLPNDRFSAERPEGSISTLTIQRTEQRDSAMYRCASSPATGALPITSYEQYFGPGTRLTVT.

For the CDR3, the DNA is TGTGCCACCAGCAGAGCAGCTTCGACAGGGGGACGGTTTAATCAGCCCCAGCATTTT. Protein sequence: CATSRAASTGGRFNQPQHF. The chain recombines TRBV15 with TRBJ1-5, with 9 positions matching TRBD1. The CDR3 is made up of 19 amino acids. J gave up 4 bases and V 1 base, and 14 bases lay outside the gene matches. Germline CDR1 is LNHNV and CDR2 is YYDKDF (reference sequence).

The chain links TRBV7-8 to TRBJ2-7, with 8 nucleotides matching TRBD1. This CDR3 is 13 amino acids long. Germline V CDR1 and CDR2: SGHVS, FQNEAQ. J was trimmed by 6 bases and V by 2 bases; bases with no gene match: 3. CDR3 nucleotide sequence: TGTGCCAGCAGCTTAAAACAGGGGGGCGAGCAGTACTTC. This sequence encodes CASSLKQGGEQYF.

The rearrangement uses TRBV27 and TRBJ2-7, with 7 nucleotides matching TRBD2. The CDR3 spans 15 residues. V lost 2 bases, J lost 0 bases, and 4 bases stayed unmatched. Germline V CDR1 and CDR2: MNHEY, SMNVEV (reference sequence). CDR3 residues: CASSLLGEGSYEQYF. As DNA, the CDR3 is TGTGCCAGCAGTTTACTGGGGGAGGGCTCCTACGAGCAGTACTTC.

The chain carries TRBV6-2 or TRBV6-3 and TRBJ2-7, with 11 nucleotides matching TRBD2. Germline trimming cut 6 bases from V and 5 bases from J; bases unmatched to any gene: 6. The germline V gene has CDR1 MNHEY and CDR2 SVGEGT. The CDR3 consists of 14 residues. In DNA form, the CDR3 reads TGTGCCAGCAGCAGACTAGCGGGGACCCACGAGCAGTACTTC. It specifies CASSRLAGTHEQYF.

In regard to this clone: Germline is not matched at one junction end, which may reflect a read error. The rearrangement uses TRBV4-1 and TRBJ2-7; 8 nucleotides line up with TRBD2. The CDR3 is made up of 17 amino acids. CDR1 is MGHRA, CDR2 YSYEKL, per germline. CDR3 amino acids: CASRHLGRGEPKGEQYF. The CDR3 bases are TGCGCCAGCCGCCACTTAGGGCGGGGGGAACCCAAGGGCGAGCAGTACTTC.

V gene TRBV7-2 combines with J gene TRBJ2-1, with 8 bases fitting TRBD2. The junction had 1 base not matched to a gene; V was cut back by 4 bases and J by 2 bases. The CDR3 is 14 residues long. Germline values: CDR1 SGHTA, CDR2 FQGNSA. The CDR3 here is CASSSGLAYNEQFF. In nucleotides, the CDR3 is TGTGCCAGCAGCTCGGGACTAGCCTACAATGAGCAGTTCTTC.